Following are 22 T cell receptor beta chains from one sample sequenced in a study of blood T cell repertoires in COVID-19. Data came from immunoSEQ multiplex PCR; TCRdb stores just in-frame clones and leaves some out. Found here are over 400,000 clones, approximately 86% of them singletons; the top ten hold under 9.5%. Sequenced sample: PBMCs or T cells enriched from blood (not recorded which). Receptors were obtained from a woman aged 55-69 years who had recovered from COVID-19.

The CDR3 nucleotides read TGTGCCAGCAGTTTAAAGTGGGCTAGGGGCAATGAGCAGTTCTTC. Translating gives CASSLKWARGNEQFF. This sequence joins TRBV27 and TRBJ2-1, with D perhaps matching TRBD1 (5 bases). The CDR3 runs to 15 residues. The V gene lost 2 bases and the J gene lost 6 bases, with 14 bases spanning the gap. CDR1 and CDR2 from the germline V gene are MNHEY and SMNVEV (reference sequence).

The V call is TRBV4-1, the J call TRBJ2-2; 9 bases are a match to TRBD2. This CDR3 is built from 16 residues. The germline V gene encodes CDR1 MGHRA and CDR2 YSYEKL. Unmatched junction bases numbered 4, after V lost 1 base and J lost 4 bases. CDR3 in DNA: TGCGCCAGCAGCCAAGGTTCTAGCGGGACCACCGGGGAGCTGTTTTTT. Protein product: CASSQGSSGTTGELFF.

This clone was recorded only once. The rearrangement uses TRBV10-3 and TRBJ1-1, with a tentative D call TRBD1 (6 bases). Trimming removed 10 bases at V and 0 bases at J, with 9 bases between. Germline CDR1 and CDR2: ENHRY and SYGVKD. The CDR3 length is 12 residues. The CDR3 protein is CASGQMNTEAFF. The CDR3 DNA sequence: TGTGCCAGCGGACAGATGAACACTGAAGCTTTCTTT.

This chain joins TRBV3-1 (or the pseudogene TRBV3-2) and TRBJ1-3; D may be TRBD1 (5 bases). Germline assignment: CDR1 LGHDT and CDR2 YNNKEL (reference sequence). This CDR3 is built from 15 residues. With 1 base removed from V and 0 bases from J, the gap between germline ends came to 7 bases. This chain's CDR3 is CASSQAGASGNTIYF. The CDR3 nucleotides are TGTGCCAGCAGCCAAGCTGGGGCCTCTGGAAACACCATATATTTT.

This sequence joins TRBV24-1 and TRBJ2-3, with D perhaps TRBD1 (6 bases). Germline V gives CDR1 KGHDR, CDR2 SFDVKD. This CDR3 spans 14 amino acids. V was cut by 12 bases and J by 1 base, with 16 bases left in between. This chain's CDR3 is CAASGVGGTDTQYF. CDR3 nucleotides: TGTGCCGCCTCAGGGGTGGGGGGCACAGATACGCAGTATTTT.

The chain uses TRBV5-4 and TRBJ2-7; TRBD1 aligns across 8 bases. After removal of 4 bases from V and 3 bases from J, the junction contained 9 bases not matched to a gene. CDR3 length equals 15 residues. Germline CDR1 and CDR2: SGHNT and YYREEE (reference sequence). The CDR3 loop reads CASSGPGTGFYEQYF. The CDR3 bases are TGTGCCAGCAGCGGACCCGGGACAGGATTCTACGAGCAGTACTTC. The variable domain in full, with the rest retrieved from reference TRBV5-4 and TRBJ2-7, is ETGVTQSPTHLIKTRGQQVTLRCSSQSGHNTVSWYQQALGQGPQFIFQYYREEENGRGNFPPRFSGLQFPNYSSELNVNALELDDSALYLCASSGPGTGFYEQYFGPGTRLTVT.

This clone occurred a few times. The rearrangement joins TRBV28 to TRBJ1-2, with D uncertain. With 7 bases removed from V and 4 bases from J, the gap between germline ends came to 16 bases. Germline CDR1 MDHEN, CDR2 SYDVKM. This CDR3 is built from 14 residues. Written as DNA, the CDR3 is TGTGCCAGCACCCCCGCGGGTTCATTCTATGGCTACACCTTC. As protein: CASTPAGSFYGYTF.

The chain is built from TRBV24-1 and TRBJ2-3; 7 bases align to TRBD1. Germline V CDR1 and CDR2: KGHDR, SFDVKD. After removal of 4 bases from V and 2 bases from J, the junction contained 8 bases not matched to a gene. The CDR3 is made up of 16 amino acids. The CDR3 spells CATSDRDRDITDTQYF. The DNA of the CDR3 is TGTGCCACCAGTGACCGCGACAGGGACATCACAGATACGCAGTATTTT.

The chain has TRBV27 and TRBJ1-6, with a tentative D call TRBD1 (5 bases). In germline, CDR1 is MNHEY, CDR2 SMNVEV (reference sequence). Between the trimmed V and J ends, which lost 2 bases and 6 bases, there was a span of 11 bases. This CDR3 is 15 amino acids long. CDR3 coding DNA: TGTGCCAGCAGTTTAGAAGACAGATTTAATTCACCCCTCCACTTT. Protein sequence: CASSLEDRFNSPLHF.

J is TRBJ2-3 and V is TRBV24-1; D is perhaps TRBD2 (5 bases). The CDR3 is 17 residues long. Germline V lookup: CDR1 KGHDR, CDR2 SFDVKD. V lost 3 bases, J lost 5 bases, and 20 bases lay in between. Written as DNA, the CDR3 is TGTGCCACCAGTGATGCCCTACGGAGCGGTGGGATAGATACGCAGTATTTT. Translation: CATSDALRSGGIDTQYF.

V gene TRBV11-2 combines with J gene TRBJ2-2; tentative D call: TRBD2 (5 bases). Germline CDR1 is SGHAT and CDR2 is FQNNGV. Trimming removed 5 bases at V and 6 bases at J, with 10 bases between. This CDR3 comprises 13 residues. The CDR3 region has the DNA TGTGCCAGCAGCCAAGGGAGTCCCGGGGAGCTGTTTTTT. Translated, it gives CASSQGSPGELFF.

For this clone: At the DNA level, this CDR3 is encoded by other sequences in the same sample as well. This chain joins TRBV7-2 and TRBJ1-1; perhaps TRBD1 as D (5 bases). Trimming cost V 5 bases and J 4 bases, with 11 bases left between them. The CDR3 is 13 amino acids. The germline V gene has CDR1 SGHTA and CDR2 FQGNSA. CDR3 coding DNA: TGTGCCAGCAGCCCCCAGGGTGGCACTGAAGCTTTCTTT. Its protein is CASSPQGGTEAFF. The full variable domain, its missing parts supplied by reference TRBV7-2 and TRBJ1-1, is GAGVSQSPSNKVTEKGKDVELRCDPISGHTALYWYRQSLGQGLEFLIYFQGNSAPDKSGLPSDRFSAERTGGSVSTLTIQRTQQEDSAVYLCASSPQGGTEAFFGQGTRLTVV.

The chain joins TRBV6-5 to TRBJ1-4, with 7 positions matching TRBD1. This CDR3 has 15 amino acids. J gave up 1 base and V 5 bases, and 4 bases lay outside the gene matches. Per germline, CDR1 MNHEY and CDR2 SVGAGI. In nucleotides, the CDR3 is TGTGCCAGCAGTAACCGGGACAGAACTAATGAAAAACTGTTTTTT. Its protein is CASSNRDRTNEKLFF.

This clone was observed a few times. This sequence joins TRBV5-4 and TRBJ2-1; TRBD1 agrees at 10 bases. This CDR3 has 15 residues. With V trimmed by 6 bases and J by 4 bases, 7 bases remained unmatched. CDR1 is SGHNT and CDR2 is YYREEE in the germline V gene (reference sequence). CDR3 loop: CASTIDRGRYNEQFF. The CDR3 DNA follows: TGTGCCAGCACCATCGACAGGGGGCGGTACAATGAGCAGTTCTTC.

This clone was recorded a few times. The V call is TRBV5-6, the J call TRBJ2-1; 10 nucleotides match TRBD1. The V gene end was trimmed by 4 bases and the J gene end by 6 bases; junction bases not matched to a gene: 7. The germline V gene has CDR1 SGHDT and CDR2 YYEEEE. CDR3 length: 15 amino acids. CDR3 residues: CASSTTGGAGNEQFF. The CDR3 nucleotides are TGTGCCAGCAGCACGACAGGGGGCGCGGGCAATGAGCAGTTCTTC.

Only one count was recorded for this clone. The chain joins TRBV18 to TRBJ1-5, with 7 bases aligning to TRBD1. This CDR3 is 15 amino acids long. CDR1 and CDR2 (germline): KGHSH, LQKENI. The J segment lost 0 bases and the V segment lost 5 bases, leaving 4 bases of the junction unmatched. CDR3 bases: TGTGCCAGCTCAGAGGGGGCTAATAGCAATCAGCCCCAGCATTTT. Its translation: CASSEGANSNQPQHF.

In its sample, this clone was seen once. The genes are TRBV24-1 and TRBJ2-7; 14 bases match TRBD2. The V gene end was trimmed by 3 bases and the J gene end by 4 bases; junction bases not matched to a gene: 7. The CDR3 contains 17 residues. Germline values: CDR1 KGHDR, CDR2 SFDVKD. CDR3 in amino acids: CATSDLTTSGGGYEQYV. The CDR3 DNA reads TGTGCCACCAGTGATCTCACGACTAGCGGGGGGGGTTACGAGCAGTACGTC.

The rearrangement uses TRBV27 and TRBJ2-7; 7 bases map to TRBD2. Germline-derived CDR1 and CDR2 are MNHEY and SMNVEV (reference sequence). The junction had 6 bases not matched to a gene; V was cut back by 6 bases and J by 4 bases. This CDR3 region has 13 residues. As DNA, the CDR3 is TGTGCCAGCAGGAGAGGGAGGGTGTACGAGCAGTACTTC. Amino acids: CASRRGRVYEQYF.

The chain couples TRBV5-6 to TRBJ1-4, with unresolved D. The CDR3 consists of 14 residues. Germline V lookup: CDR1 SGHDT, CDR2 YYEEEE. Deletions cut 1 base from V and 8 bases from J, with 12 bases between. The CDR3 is CASSLRGLKEKLFF. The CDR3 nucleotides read TGTGCCAGCAGCTTGAGAGGTTTAAAAGAAAAACTGTTTTTT.

CDR3 region: CASSAPDRSSYNEQFF. DNA of the CDR3: TGTGCCAGCAGCGCACCTGACCGGAGCTCCTACAATGAGCAGTTCTTC. The V and J genes are TRBV9 and TRBJ2-1; no clear D. Trimming removed 3 bases from V and 0 bases from J, with 13 bases in between. CDR1 and CDR2 (germline): SGDLS, YYNGEE. This CDR3 contains 16 residues. The variable domain in full, completed from reference TRBV9 and TRBJ2-1, reads DSGVTQTPKHLITATGQRVTLRCSPRSGDLSVYWYQQSLDQGLQFLIQYYNGEERAKGNILERFSAQQFPDLHSELNLSSLELGDSALYFCASSAPDRSSYNEQFFGPGTRLTVL.

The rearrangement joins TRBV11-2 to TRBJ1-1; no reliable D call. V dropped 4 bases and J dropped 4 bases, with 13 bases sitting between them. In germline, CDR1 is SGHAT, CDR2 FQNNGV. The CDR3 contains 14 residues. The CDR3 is CASSSPGSSTEAFF. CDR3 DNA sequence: TGTGCCAGCAGCTCACCGGGTTCGAGCACTGAAGCTTTCTTT. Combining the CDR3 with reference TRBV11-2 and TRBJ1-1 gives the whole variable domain EAGVAQSPRYKIIEKRQSVAFWCNPISGHATLYWYQQILGQGPKLLIQFQNNGVVDDSQLPKDRFSAERLKGVDSTLKIQPAKLEDSAVYLCASSSPGSSTEAFFGQGTRLTVV.

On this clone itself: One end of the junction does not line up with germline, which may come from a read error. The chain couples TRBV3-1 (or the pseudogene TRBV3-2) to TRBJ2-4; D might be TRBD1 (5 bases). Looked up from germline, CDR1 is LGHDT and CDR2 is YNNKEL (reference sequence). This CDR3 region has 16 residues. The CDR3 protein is CASSPKGVQAKNIQYF. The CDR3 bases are TGTGCCAGCAGCCCCAAAGGGGTCCAAGCCAAAAACATTCAATACTTC.